This TCR beta chain was sequenced in a study of tumor-infiltrating lymphocytes in primary liver carcinoma. General study results and limits: Compared with tumor region pairs, tumor-adjacent and tumor-blood pairs overlapped less. Presence in all five tumor regions was observed for only about 7.5-25% of top clones.

Unsorted bulk tissue (roughly 17-33 mg) underwent RNA and DNA co-extraction. Sampling of every tumor involved five separate regions. These included the tumor centre. Starting material of about 450 ng total RNA yielded TCR beta cDNA via a constant-region primer. Construction of TCR beta libraries relied on three successive nested multiplex PCR rounds employing slightly modified ARM-PCR. Amplification in the first two PCR rounds was performed using TRBV1-TRBV30 forward primers and a C-beta reverse primer for roughly 10 cycles each. TCRdb re-called the multiplex PCR reads with MiXCR, one entry per CDR3 protein. The sample records 60,000 or so distinct CDR3 sequences, about three quarters being singletons. To note about this clonotype: Its antigen is still unknown. A single base separates this from a much larger clone, so it may be a read error.

The germline V and J ends were trimmed by 0 bases and 1 base, with 18 bases remaining between them. The CDR3 loop spans 18 amino acids. Germline-derived CDR1 and CDR2 are MDHEN and SYDVKM. The TCR originated in a man in his forties with primary liver carcinoma and hepatitis B virus infection. The sample was liver tumor tissue from sampling region 2. As for subset: tumor region T2, inferior pole. V gene TRBV28 combines with J gene TRBJ2-5, with a weak D call TRBD2 (5 bases). In nucleotides, the CDR3 is TGTGCCAGCAGTTTATGGTGGGAGAGTGATCGGGCCCAAGAGACCCAGTACTTC. It specifies CASSLWWESDRAQETQYF.